The clone carrying this T cell receptor (beta chain) has at least ten counts. Its antigen remains unidentified. These data come from a study of T-cell memory formation after mild COVID-19. General study points: Chiefly within CM and EM were the contracting CD4+ clones; CD8+ ones were within EMRA.

From the 5' RACE reads, TCRdb called clonotypes with MiXCR, one entry per CDR3 protein. The data contain fewer than 350,000 distinct CDR3 sequences, 13% to 15% of them seen just once; the ten biggest clones take up under 25%. This CDR3 is 14 amino acids long. In germline, CDR1 is SNHLY, CDR2 FYNNEI. J lost 14 bases, V lost 10 bases, and 13 bases had no gene match. The origin of this receptor is a man aged 18 to 29 who had mild COVID-19 (a few samples of this study predate the infection). Cell type and time point are not known. The rearrangement joins TRBV2 to TRBJ2-1, with 14 bases that match TRBD2. The sequenced sample consisted of PBMCs or a T cell subset sorted from them (not recorded which). The CDR3 DNA sequence: TGTGCCACCCACCGGACTAGCGGGGGGTCTTCCGAGTTCTTC. Its protein is CATHRTSGGSSEFF.